The 32 T cell receptor beta chains listed next were all sequenced from one sample in a study of persistence of HIV-infected CD4 T cells. The stimulus was an HIV-1 Gag 15-mer peptide pool, about 1 ug/peptide/mL. Sorted nonresponding memory CD4+ T cells were CD40L-negative, CD69-negative, CD45RO-high. This was the immunoSEQ version 4 assay in survey mode. Clones were read by immunoSEQ multiplex PCR, and TCRdb kept only the in-frame ones, dropping some. Of about 40,000 clones in the sample, about 84% were seen once. Which antigens these TCRs recognize remains unknown. The sample consisted of CD4+ T cells sorted from PBMCs after roughly 18-hour stimulation, taken from a patient who received antiretroviral therapy. These receptor sequences come from an adult man with HIV who was CMV-seropositive.

The chain carries TRBV24-1 and TRBJ2-3, with 7 bases lining up with TRBD2. CDR1 and CDR2 from the germline V gene are KGHDR and SFDVKD. The ends lost 4 bases at V and 1 base at J; junction bases unmatched: 7. The CDR3 contains 16 residues. CDR3 residues: CATSEGGRAGTDTQYF. The DNA of the CDR3 is TGTGCCACCAGTGAGGGAGGGCGGGCTGGCACAGATACGCAGTATTTT.

The rearrangement uses TRBV18 and TRBJ2-3; D remains ambiguous. This CDR3 is 16 amino acids long. V gave up 2 bases and J gave up 3 bases, with 15 bases separating them. Per germline, CDR1 KGHSH and CDR2 LQKENI. The CDR3 loop is CASSPSRSSATDTQYF. The CDR3 region has the DNA TGTGCCAGCTCACCATCAAGATCCTCGGCGACAGATACGCAGTATTTT.

This clone has just one count. V and J are TRBV7-9 and TRBJ2-7; 9 positions match TRBD1. With V trimmed by 6 bases and J by 2 bases, 8 bases remained unmatched. Germline assignment: CDR1 SEHNR and CDR2 FQNEAQ (reference sequence). The CDR3 spans 15 residues. The CDR3 DNA reads TGTGCCAGCAGTCCAGGACAGGGGAGGACCTACGAGCAGTACTTC. It is translated as CASSPGQGRTYEQYF.

The chain links TRBV10-3 to TRBJ1-1, with no clear D. CDR1 and CDR2 from the germline V gene are ENHRY and SYGVKD. The CDR3 length is 13 residues. V was cut by 6 bases and J by 1 base, with 9 bases left in between. The CDR3 is CAIRASTNTEAFF. CDR3 DNA sequence: TGTGCCATCAGAGCCAGCACGAACACTGAAGCTTTCTTT.

J is TRBJ2-2 and V is TRBV27, with 7 positions matching TRBD2. The V and J ends lost 5 bases and 5 bases, in that order; junction bases with no gene match: 11. Germline-derived CDR1 and CDR2 are MNHEY and SMNVEV (reference sequence). The CDR3 is 16 residues long. DNA of the CDR3: TGTGCCAGCAGTGGCCTTCTTACGGGAGGAACCGGGGAGCTGTTTTTT. It translates to CASSGLLTGGTGELFF.

This clone showed up just once. This chain uses TRBV10-2 with TRBJ1-5, with D tentatively TRBD1 (5 bases). This CDR3 spans 17 amino acids. Germline CDR1 is WSHSY and CDR2 is SAAADI. V dropped 2 bases and J dropped 2 bases, with 16 bases sitting between them. The CDR3 coding sequence is TGCGCCAGCAGTGAGCCCTGGGACCTTCTGGGCAATCAGCCCCAGCATTTT. This encodes CASSEPWDLLGNQPQHF.

The J gene is TRBJ1-2, the V gene TRBV11-2; D is possibly TRBD1 (5 bases). The CDR3 is 13 residues long. Germline V gene sequence: CDR1 SGHAT, CDR2 FQNNGV. The V end was cut by 3 bases, the J end by 7 bases, with 12 bases between. The CDR3 nucleotides read TGTGCCAGCAGCTTCGCGACAGAGGGTGGCTACACCTTC. It is translated as CASSFATEGGYTF.

The CDR3 DNA sequence: TGCGCCAGCAGCTTGCCTAGCGGGAGCACAGATACGCAGTATTTT. This encodes CASSLPSGSTDTQYF. V is TRBV5-1 and J is TRBJ2-3; TRBD2 matches at 8 bases. The ends lost 1 base at V and 0 bases at J; junction bases unmatched: 1. Per the germline V gene, CDR1 is SGHRS and CDR2 is YFSETQ. The CDR3 spans 15 residues.

This clone was observed a handful of times. The chain combines TRBV4-3 with TRBJ1-5, with D maybe TRBD1 (5 bases). The CDR3 extends over 16 amino acids. Germline assignment: CDR1 LGHNA and CDR2 YSLEER. Trimming removed 4 bases at V and 1 base at J, with 14 bases between. The CDR3 DNA follows: TGCGCCAGCAGCCCCCAAGCAGGGAACAGCAATCAGCCCCAGCATTTT. Translated, it gives CASSPQAGNSNQPQHF.

The J gene is TRBJ1-2, the V gene TRBV19; TRBD1 is a possible D gene (6 bases). This CDR3 comprises 13 residues. V was cut by 5 bases and J by 3 bases, with 10 bases left in between. Per the germline V gene, CDR1 is LNHDA and CDR2 is SQIVND (reference sequence). The CDR3 nucleotides are TGTGCCAGTAGTCCGCGGACAGACTATGGCTACACCTTC. It is translated as CASSPRTDYGYTF.

The chain recombines TRBV27 with TRBJ2-7, with TRBD1 matching over 11 bases. Trimming removed 5 bases from V and 3 bases from J; junction bases left unmatched: 6. This CDR3 contains 15 residues. CDR1 is MNHEY and CDR2 is SMNVEV in the germline V gene (reference sequence). The CDR3: CASSITGTGGYEQYF. CDR3 nucleotide sequence: TGTGCCAGCAGTATAACCGGGACAGGGGGCTACGAGCAGTACTTC.

This chain uses TRBV7-2 with TRBJ1-1, with D hard to call. The CDR3 extends over 14 amino acids. With 2 bases removed from V and 0 bases from J, the gap between germline ends came to 7 bases. Per germline, CDR1 SGHTA and CDR2 FQGNSA. The CDR3 DNA follows: TGTGCCAGCAGCTTAAGCTGGATGAACACTGAAGCTTTCTTT. It yields the protein CASSLSWMNTEAFF.

This chain joins TRBV4-2 and TRBJ1-2, with a weak D call TRBD1 (5 bases). The CDR3 length is 14 residues. Germline V gives CDR1 LGHNA, CDR2 YNFKEQ. V lost 0 bases and J lost 6, with 11 bases in between. The CDR3 coding sequence is TGTGCCAGCAGCCAAGACCCCCAGGGTCATGGCTACACCTTC. Protein: CASSQDPQGHGYTF.

J is TRBJ2-5 and V is TRBV2, with 7 bases that match TRBD2. The CDR3 has 15 residues. Germline loops: CDR1 SNHLY, CDR2 FYNNEI. V was pared by 7 bases and J by 1 base, with 9 bases of the junction left unmatched. CDR3 nucleotides: TGTGCCAGCACCCAAAGGGCTAGCGGCCAAGAGACCCAGTACTTC. Its translation: CASTQRASGQETQYF.

This clone occurred a few times. This sequence joins TRBV19 and TRBJ2-5; perhaps TRBD1 as D (5 bases). The V gene lost 0 bases and the J gene lost 2 bases, with 13 bases spanning the gap. This CDR3 region has 16 residues. CDR1 and CDR2 (germline): LNHDA, SQIVND (reference sequence). This CDR3 reads CASSIDLSAGQETQYF. DNA of the CDR3: TGTGCCAGTAGTATAGATCTCTCCGCAGGGCAAGAGACCCAGTACTTC. Drawing the rest from reference TRBV19 and TRBJ2-5, the complete variable domain is DGGITQSPKYLFRKEGQNVTLSCEQNLNHDAMYWYRQDPGQGLRLIYYSQIVNDFQKGDIAEGYSVSREKKESFPLTVTSAQKNPTAFYLCASSIDLSAGQETQYFGPGTRLLVL.

The V and J genes are TRBV7-8 and TRBJ1-2; TRBD1 might be the D (5 bases). The V and J ends lost 0 bases and 8 bases respectively, with 7 bases between them. The CDR3 totals 12 residues. Looked up from germline, CDR1 is SGHVS and CDR2 is FQNEAQ. DNA for the CDR3: TGTGCCAGCAGCTTAGCCCAGGGAGGCTACACCTTC. It is translated as CASSLAQGGYTF.

The chain has TRBV19 and TRBJ2-7; the match to TRBD1 covers 8 bases. Germline CDR1 is LNHDA and CDR2 is SQIVND (reference sequence). CDR3 size: 16 residues. V trimming: 5 bases; J trimming: 8 bases; junction bases outside the gene matches: 17. The CDR3 DNA reads as TGTGCCAGTAGTGAATTTAGGCCGGGACAGGCGGGAAAGCAGTACTTC. Its protein is CASSEFRPGQAGKQYF.

The V and J genes are TRBV10-2 and TRBJ2-3; D is perhaps TRBD2 (5 bases). Trimming cost V 7 bases and J 5 bases, with 16 bases left between them. Germline V lookup: CDR1 WSHSY, CDR2 SAAADI. This CDR3 has 14 residues. This CDR3 is CASTNGMGLDTQYF. CDR3 DNA: TGCGCCAGCACCAACGGGATGGGTTTAGATACGCAGTATTTT.

The chain is built from TRBV5-4 and TRBJ2-5; no firm D call. The V gene's germline CDR1 is SGHNT and CDR2 YYREEE (reference sequence). V dropped 3 bases and J dropped 5 bases, with 17 bases sitting between them. There are 15 residues in the CDR3. The CDR3 nucleotides are TGTGCCAGCAGCTCCGGGCTCGGCGTTGGTGAGACCCAGTACTTC. Translating gives CASSSGLGVGETQYF.

This clone was counted once. The chain joins TRBV3-1 (or the pseudogene TRBV3-2) to TRBJ2-2; TRBD2 agrees at 8 bases. Germline values: CDR1 LGHDT, CDR2 YNNKEL (reference sequence). Losses at the gene ends were 5 bases for V and 5 bases for J; bases not matched to a gene: 10. This CDR3 region has 16 residues. The CDR3: CASSGTRGVGTGELFF. CDR3 DNA sequence: TGTGCCAGCAGCGGAACGCGGGGGGTGGGGACCGGGGAGCTGTTTTTT.

The CDR3 is CASSLGTGERQPQHF. The DNA of the CDR3 is TGCGCCAGCAGCTTGGGGACAGGGGAGCGTCAGCCCCAGCATTTT. This rearrangement joins TRBV5-1 to TRBJ1-5, with 9 bases fitting TRBD1. The germline CDR1 and CDR2 sequences are SGHRS and YFSETQ. The length of the CDR3 is 15 residues. V lost 0 bases and J lost 6; bases outside the gene matches: 4.

The rearrangement uses TRBV19 and TRBJ2-1; 10 bases match TRBD1. Germline V gene sequence: CDR1 LNHDA, CDR2 SQIVND (reference sequence). The V segment lost 0 bases and the J segment 7 bases; nucleotides outside the gene matches: 6. The CDR3 consists of 16 residues. CDR3 sequence reads: CASSIDYGTGANEQFF. In DNA form, the CDR3 reads TGTGCCAGTAGTATAGATTACGGGACAGGGGCAAATGAGCAGTTCTTC.

V and J are TRBV6-2 or TRBV6-3 and TRBJ1-4; maybe TRBD1 (5 bases). CDR1 and CDR2 (germline): MNHEY, SVGEGT. The CDR3 is made up of 18 amino acids. Trimming pared 6 bases from V and 8 bases from J, leaving 28 bases between. In DNA, the CDR3 is TGTGCCAGCAGCATACTTCGAAGGATGACAGCCTCGAAGGAAAAACTGTTTTTT. Translated: CASSILRRMTASKEKLFF.

V gene TRBV6-6 combines with J gene TRBJ1-3, with 7 bases fitting TRBD1. The V and J ends lost 5 bases and 4 bases, in that order; junction bases with no gene match: 5. Germline V gene sequence: CDR1 MNHNY, CDR2 SVGAGI (reference sequence). The CDR3 sequence is 14 residues long. CDR3: CASSIQGGGNTIYF. The CDR3 bases are TGTGCCAGCAGTATCCAGGGGGGGGGAAACACCATATATTTT.

The chain employs TRBV5-1 and TRBJ1-6, with D unclear. This CDR3 has 16 residues. V was pared by 0 bases and J by 7 bases, with 14 bases between. Germline V gives CDR1 SGHRS, CDR2 YFSETQ. CDR3 amino acids: CASSLEAAGENSPLHF. In DNA, the CDR3 is TGCGCCAGCAGCTTGGAGGCGGCAGGTGAAAATTCACCCCTCCACTTT. The full variable domain, completed using reference TRBV5-1 and TRBJ1-6, is KAGVTQTPRYLIKTRGQQVTLSCSPISGHRSVSWYQQTPGQGLQFLFEYFSETQRNKGNFPGRFSGRQFSNSRSEMNVSTLELGDSALYLCASSLEAAGENSPLHFGNGTRLTVT.

The chain employs TRBV5-6 and TRBJ1-4; D might be TRBD1 (6 bases). Germline V gives CDR1 SGHDT, CDR2 YYEEEE. The V end lost 2 bases, the J end lost 8 bases, and 16 bases lay between the germline ends. The CDR3 extends over 15 amino acids. CDR3 sequence: CASSFSGGGREKLFF. Here the CDR3 DNA reads TGTGCCAGCAGCTTCTCCGGAGGGGGTCGAGAAAAACTGTTTTTT.

By share, this clone counts as medium-sized. This chain uses TRBV30 with TRBJ2-7; D assignment may be TRBD1 or TRBD2 (5 bases each). The germline V gene encodes CDR1 GTSNPN and CDR2 SVGIG (reference sequence). V was shortened by 4 bases and J by 3 bases, with 10 bases between the two germline ends. The CDR3 loop spans 12 amino acids. DNA of the CDR3: TGTGCCTGGACAAGGGACGGCTACGAGCAGTACTTC. As protein: CAWTRDGYEQYF.

J is TRBJ2-7 and V is TRBV4-2, with no clear D. V was clipped by 1 base and J by 6 bases, with 7 bases between them. Germline V gene lookup returns CDR1 LGHNA and CDR2 YNFKEQ. The length of the CDR3 is 12 residues. In DNA, the CDR3 is TGTGCCAGCAGCCAAGTTACATCCGAGCAGTACTTC. It yields the protein CASSQVTSEQYF.

This sequence joins TRBV7-2 and TRBJ1-2; D gene uncertain. This CDR3 is 16 amino acids long. With 1 base removed from V and 4 bases from J, the gap between germline ends came to 16 bases. The V gene's germline CDR1 is SGHTA and CDR2 FQGNSA. CDR3 nucleotide sequence: TGTGCCAGCAGCTTAGAAAGGCGCAGCGCCGGCTATGGCTACACCTTC. Translated: CASSLERRSAGYGYTF.

This clone was seen once. The chain employs TRBV5-1 and TRBJ2-7; maybe TRBD1 (5 bases). Trimming took off 7 bases at V and 5 bases at J, with 16 bases between the two ends. The CDR3 extends over 13 amino acids. Per the germline V gene, CDR1 is SGHRS and CDR2 is YFSETQ. CDR3 coding DNA: TGCGCCAGCTCCCCCCTAAGGGGCGACGAGCAGTACTTC. Protein product: CASSPLRGDEQYF. The variable domain in full, completed from reference TRBV5-1 and TRBJ2-7, reads KAGVTQTPRYLIKTRGQQVTLSCSPISGHRSVSWYQQTPGQGLQFLFEYFSETQRNKGNFPGRFSGRQFSNSRSEMNVSTLELGDSALYLCASSPLRGDEQYFGPGTRLTVT.

The V call is TRBV7-9, the J call TRBJ1-2, with unresolved D. V lost 1 base and J 6 bases, leaving 12 bases between the germline ends. Germline V lookup: CDR1 SEHNR, CDR2 FQNEAQ (reference sequence). This CDR3 is built from 14 residues. DNA for the CDR3: TGTGCCAGCAGCTTAGAACAGCAGCCCAATGGCTACACCTTC. Protein product: CASSLEQQPNGYTF.

V usage is TRBV5-4 and J usage is TRBJ1-1, with TRBD1 as a possible D gene (5 bases). This CDR3 has 17 residues. Germline V gives CDR1 SGHNT, CDR2 YYREEE (reference sequence). Trimming cost V 5 bases and J 0 bases, with 20 bases left between them. CDR3 loop: CASRPRGGSVVNTEAFF. The CDR3 nucleotides read TGTGCCAGCAGACCCCGGGGGGGGTCGGTGGTGAACACTGAAGCTTTCTTT.